The 16 T cell receptor beta chains in this list originate from one sample, sequenced in a study of shared clonotypes between healthy human individuals. The method was immunoSEQ multiplex PCR; TCRdb's version includes in-frame clones alone and lacks a portion of them. The sample records millions of clones, 90% to 95% being singletons. The sample consisted of naive CD4+ T cells sorted from blood. Subset noted: CD45RA+ positively selected. The receptor set was obtained from a man aged 18 to 30 in good health.

CDR3 loop: CASNRAGPNTGELFF. Written as DNA, the CDR3 is TGTGCCAGCAACCGAGCGGGACCGAACACCGGGGAGCTGTTTTTT. The chain recombines TRBV5-4 with TRBJ2-2; 7 bases align to TRBD2. The CDR3 spans 15 residues. With 6 bases clipped from V and 0 bases from J, the junction kept 5 bases outside the gene matches. The V gene's germline CDR1 is SGHNT and CDR2 YYREEE (reference sequence).

In the case of this clone: This sample also contains other DNA sequences that code for the same CDR3. This chain links TRBV18 with TRBJ1-3, with TRBD1 matching over 7 bases. This CDR3 region has 15 residues. The V segment lost 2 bases and the J segment 0 bases; nucleotides outside the gene matches: 1. CDR1 is KGHSH, CDR2 LQKENI, per germline. The CDR3 spells CASSPAGGSGNTIYF. The CDR3 DNA sequence: TGTGCCAGCTCACCAGCAGGGGGCTCTGGAAACACCATATATTTT.

This clone appeared once. The V and J genes are TRBV7-9 and TRBJ2-2, with D possibly TRBD2 on 6 matching bases. With 0 bases removed from V and 6 bases from J, the gap between germline ends came to 14 bases. This CDR3 region has 16 residues. The germline V gene encodes CDR1 SEHNR and CDR2 FQNEAQ (reference sequence). DNA of the CDR3: TGTGCCAGCAGCTTAGCGGGTGGAGGGAGAGCCGGGGAGCTGTTTTTT. Translating gives CASSLAGGGRAGELFF.

The chain recombines TRBV27 with TRBJ2-7; 12 bases are shared with TRBD2. From germline, CDR1 is MNHEY and CDR2 SMNVEV (reference sequence). J was trimmed by 6 bases and V by 0 bases; bases with no gene match: 6. This CDR3 is 16 amino acids long. CDR3 residues: CASSLSASGRAGEQYF. The CDR3 nucleotides are TGTGCCAGCAGTTTATCGGCTAGCGGGAGGGCTGGCGAGCAGTACTTC.

The J gene is TRBJ1-4, the V gene TRBV28; the D is unclear. CDR3 length equals 11 residues. The germline V and J ends were trimmed by 1 base and 15 bases, with 9 bases remaining between them. The germline gives CDR1 MDHEN, CDR2 SYDVKM. The CDR3 bases are TGTGCCAGCAGTTTATTTCCTAGGATGTTTTTT. Protein: CASSLFPRMFF.

A single count supports this clone. The chain recombines TRBV5-1 with TRBJ2-7, with 7 bases that match TRBD1. The V gene's germline CDR1 is SGHRS and CDR2 YFSETQ. The V gene end was trimmed by 0 bases and the J gene end by 0 bases; junction bases not matched to a gene: 9. The CDR3 is 17 residues long. In DNA form, the CDR3 reads TGCGCCAGCAGCTTGGATAGTCCCCGGGACAGCTCCTACGAGCAGTACTTC. It yields the protein CASSLDSPRDSSYEQYF.

The chain joins TRBV6-5 to TRBJ1-3, with D unclear. This CDR3 contains 14 residues. Looked up from germline, CDR1 is MNHEY and CDR2 is SVGAGI. Between the trimmed V and J ends, which lost 6 bases and 0 bases, there was a span of 9 bases. CDR3 amino acids: CASSRQHSGNTIYF. CDR3 DNA: TGTGCCAGCAGCCGTCAGCACTCTGGAAACACCATATATTTT.

This clone was recorded once. The CDR3 reads CSARDNSYEQYF. Here the CDR3 DNA reads TGCAGCGCTAGGGACAACTCCTACGAGCAGTACTTC. J is TRBJ2-7 and V is TRBV29-1; a weak D match, TRBD1 (6 bases). Trimming cost V 7 bases and J 0 bases, with 10 bases left between them. CDR3 length: 12 residues. Germline CDR1 reads SQVTM; CDR2 reads ANQGSEA.

The V gene is TRBV11-2, the J gene TRBJ1-4; weak D call: TRBD1 (5 bases). Germline loops: CDR1 SGHAT, CDR2 FQNNGV. Trimming cost V 1 base and J 0 bases, with 9 bases left between them. The CDR3 length is 16 residues. The CDR3 loop reads CASSLGGPATNEKLFF. CDR3 nucleotide sequence: TGTGCCAGCAGCTTAGGGGGCCCAGCAACTAATGAAAAACTGTTTTTT.

V usage is TRBV28 and J usage is TRBJ2-5; the match to TRBD1 covers 7 bases. The CDR3 covers 11 residues. Germline V gene data show CDR1 as MDHEN and CDR2 as SYDVKM. Losses at the gene ends were 6 bases for V and 10 bases for J; bases not matched to a gene: 5. CDR3 amino acids: CASRGTVLQYF. The CDR3 coding sequence is TGTGCCAGCAGGGGGACAGTTCTCCAGTACTTC. The complete variable domain, with remaining parts taken from reference TRBV28 and TRBJ2-5, reads DVKVTQSSRYLVKRTGEKVFLECVQDMDHENMFWYRQDPGLGLRLIYFSYDVKMKEKGDIPEGYSVSREKKERFSLILESASTNQTSMYLCASRGTVLQYFGPGTRLLVL.

J is TRBJ2-2 and V is TRBV11-2; 10 bases align to TRBD1. Per germline, CDR1 SGHAT and CDR2 FQNNGV. J gave up 7 bases and V 1 base, and 3 bases lay outside the gene matches. The CDR3 length is 15 residues. The CDR3 region has the DNA TGTGCCAGCAGCTTAGGGGACAGGGGATACGGGGAGCTGTTTTTT. Residues: CASSLGDRGYGELFF.

The chain combines TRBV2 with TRBJ2-5; D perhaps matches TRBD2 (6 bases). In germline, CDR1 is SNHLY, CDR2 FYNNEI. The CDR3 sequence is 13 residues long. The germline V and J ends were trimmed by 4 bases and 5 bases, with 11 bases remaining between them. CDR3 sequence: CASSGGRSETQYF. DNA of the CDR3: TGTGCCAGCAGTGGAGGGAGGTCGGAGACCCAGTACTTC.

In DNA form, the CDR3 reads TGCGCCAGCAGCTTCTCCGGGACAGTGAACACTGAAGCTTTCTTT. This codes for CASSFSGTVNTEAFF. The chain couples TRBV4-1 to TRBJ1-1; 7 bases are shared with TRBD1. Germline loops: CDR1 MGHRA, CDR2 YSYEKL. With V trimmed by 5 bases and J by 0 bases, 6 bases remained unmatched. CDR3 size: 15 residues.

This clone is a singleton in its sample. The chain joins TRBV2 to TRBJ1-4; TRBD1 aligns across 9 bases. Trimming cost V 6 bases and J 6 bases; bases outside gene matches: 5. There are 14 residues in the CDR3. Germline V gene lookup returns CDR1 SNHLY and CDR2 FYNNEI. Here the CDR3 DNA reads TGTGCCAGCAGAACCGGGACAGGGCATGAAAAACTGTTTTTT. This gives the protein CASRTGTGHEKLFF.

The chain joins TRBV7-6 to TRBJ1-4; D ambiguous. Trimming shortened V by 2 bases and J by 4 bases, and 8 bases separated the two germline ends. Germline V lookup: CDR1 SGHVS, CDR2 FNYEAQ. This CDR3 is built from 14 residues. The CDR3 DNA follows: TGTGCCAGCAGCTTATCGGGAAATAATGAAAAACTGTTTTTT. Protein: CASSLSGNNEKLFF.

This clone was counted a few times. Other DNA sequences within the sample encode an identical CDR3. The V call is TRBV7-9, the J call TRBJ1-2; 7 positions agree with TRBD1. Germline CDR1 reads SEHNR; CDR2 reads FQNEAQ (reference sequence). The CDR3 sequence is 14 residues long. Losses at the gene ends were 0 bases for V and 3 bases for J; bases not matched to a gene: 1. Written as DNA, the CDR3 is TGTGCCAGCAGCTTAGCCGGGACAGACTATGGCTACACCTTC. It yields the protein CASSLAGTDYGYTF.